Each of the 18 T cell receptor beta chains below was sequenced from the same sample in a study of blood T cell repertoires in COVID-19. Sequencing was performed with immunoSEQ multiplex PCR; in TCRdb, only in-frame clones are kept and a portion is missing. This table holds roughly 280,000 clones, roughly nine tenths found once. The sequencing sample was made of PBMCs or T cells enriched from blood (not recorded which). These receptor sequences come from a woman between 18 and 29 years old who had recovered from COVID-19.

This clone was counted many times. CDR3 residues: CASSDGGGGYTGELFF. The CDR3 bases are TGTGCCAGCAGTGATGGCGGGGGGGGATACACCGGGGAGCTGTTTTTT. The V call is TRBV25-1, the J call TRBJ2-2, with 9 bases fitting TRBD2. Trimming removed 3 bases from V and 3 bases from J; junction bases left unmatched: 5. This CDR3 is 16 amino acids long. Germline assignment: CDR1 MGHDK and CDR2 SYGVNS.

The gene calls are TRBV5-1 and TRBJ1-5; no clear D. V was trimmed by 3 bases and J by 2 bases, leaving 21 bases between them. Germline V CDR1 and CDR2: SGHRS, YFSETQ. The CDR3 is 18 residues long. CDR3 bases: TGCGCCAGCAGCTGGGAACGACGGAGGGAGAATGGCAATCAGCCCCAGCATTTT. Its translation is CASSWERRRENGNQPQHF.

CDR3 region: CASSVVGGHTGELFF. CDR3 DNA sequence: TGTGCCAGCAGCGTTGTGGGGGGGCACACCGGGGAGCTGTTTTTT. The J gene is TRBJ2-2, the V gene TRBV9, with D tentatively TRBD2 (7 bases). The germline CDR1 and CDR2 sequences are SGDLS and YYNGEE. This CDR3 region has 15 residues. V was trimmed by 2 bases and J by 3 bases, leaving 11 bases between them.

V usage is TRBV3-1 (or the pseudogene TRBV3-2) and J usage is TRBJ2-5; D call uncertain. The CDR3 runs 11 residues. The germline CDR1 and CDR2 sequences are LGHDT and YNNKEL (reference sequence). The ends were cut back, 3 bases at V and 4 bases at J, with 3 bases in the middle. In DNA, the CDR3 is TGTGCCAGCAGCCACGGAGAGACCCAGTACTTC. It specifies CASSHGETQYF.

V gene TRBV28 combines with J gene TRBJ2-4, with a possible D match to TRBD2 (6 bases). Trimming shortened V by 4 bases and J by 1 base, and 8 bases separated the two germline ends. The CDR3 contains 14 residues. Germline V gives CDR1 MDHEN, CDR2 SYDVKM. CDR3: CASSSEGAKNIQYF. The CDR3 coding sequence is TGTGCCAGCAGTTCGGAGGGCGCCAAAAACATTCAGTACTTC.

This clone occurred once. The chain links TRBV11-2 to TRBJ2-5; no clear D gene. The V gene's germline CDR1 is SGHAT and CDR2 FQNNGV. V lost 0 bases and J 5 bases, leaving 4 bases between the germline ends. The CDR3 loop spans 12 amino acids. CDR3: CASSLDMETQYF. As DNA, the CDR3 is TGTGCCAGCAGCTTAGACATGGAGACCCAGTACTTC. Together with reference TRBV11-2 and TRBJ2-5, the CDR3 gives the full variable domain: EAGVAQSPRYKIIEKRQSVAFWCNPISGHATLYWYQQILGQGPKLLIQFQNNGVVDDSQLPKDRFSAERLKGVDSTLKIQPAKLEDSAVYLCASSLDMETQYFGPGTRLLVL.

This clone was found once. The CDR3 loop is CASSAQGAYNEKLFF. CDR3 coding DNA: TGTGCCAGCAGCGCGCAGGGGGCGTATAATGAAAAACTGTTTTTT. This rearrangement joins TRBV9 to TRBJ1-4; 8 bases are a match to TRBD1. CDR1 and CDR2 (germline): SGDLS, YYNGEE. V trimming: 3 bases; J trimming: 4 bases; junction bases outside the gene matches: 5. CDR3 length: 15 amino acids.

The V and J genes are TRBV5-4 and TRBJ2-1, with D maybe TRBD1 (6 bases). The CDR3 has 13 amino acids. The V end was cut by 1 base, the J end by 6 bases, with 8 bases between. Per germline, CDR1 SGHNT and CDR2 YYREEE (reference sequence). The DNA for the CDR3 is TGTGCCAGCAGCTTGACAGGGCCCAATGAGCAGTTCTTC. It encodes CASSLTGPNEQFF.

The gene calls are TRBV27 and TRBJ1-2; 9 positions match TRBD1. V trimming: 5 bases; J trimming: 7 bases; junction bases outside the gene matches: 23. The length of the CDR3 is 19 residues. Looked up from germline, CDR1 is MNHEY and CDR2 is SMNVEV (reference sequence). The CDR3 loop reads CASSPQTGGLIGRFLGYTF. For the CDR3, the DNA is TGTGCCAGCAGTCCCCAAACAGGGGGCCTCATAGGACGTTTTCTTGGCTACACCTTC.

The rearrangement joins TRBV28 to TRBJ2-7; 11 bases line up with TRBD1. The J segment lost 7 bases and the V segment lost 2 bases, leaving 13 bases of the junction unmatched. Germline V CDR1 and CDR2: MDHEN, SYDVKM. The CDR3 contains 17 residues. The DNA of the CDR3 is TGTGCCAGCAGTTTACCCCGAGAAGGACAGGGGGCGTTTGAGCAGTACTTC. Translating it yields CASSLPREGQGAFEQYF. Drawing the rest from reference TRBV28 and TRBJ2-7, the complete variable domain is DVKVTQSSRYLVKRTGEKVFLECVQDMDHENMFWYRQDPGLGLRLIYFSYDVKMKEKGDIPEGYSVSREKKERFSLILESASTNQTSMYLCASSLPREGQGAFEQYFGPGTRLTVT.

DNA of the CDR3: TGTGCCAGCAGTGGAAGCCACTATGGCTACACCTTC. Translated, it gives CASSGSHYGYTF. The chain links TRBV2 to TRBJ1-2, with D unclear. V dropped 4 bases and J dropped 3 bases, with 6 bases sitting between them. Germline CDR1 reads SNHLY; CDR2 reads FYNNEI. The CDR3 runs 12 residues.

V usage is TRBV6-5 and J usage is TRBJ1-2, with unresolved D. V was cut by 0 bases and J by 4 bases, with 6 bases left in between. In germline, CDR1 is MNHEY, CDR2 SVGAGI. The CDR3 totals 13 residues. This CDR3 is CASSYSAGYGYTF. The CDR3 DNA reads TGTGCCAGCAGTTACTCGGCGGGCTATGGCTACACCTTC.

V and J are TRBV27 and TRBJ2-2; TRBD1 is a possible D gene (5 bases). Germline V gene data show CDR1 as MNHEY and CDR2 as SMNVEV (reference sequence). Trimming removed 3 bases from V and 7 bases from J, with 12 bases in between. The CDR3 spans 14 residues. The CDR3 nucleotides are TGTGCCAGCAGTTTTCAGGGTAGAGGCGGGGAGCTGTTTTTT. Residues: CASSFQGRGGELFF.

V and J are TRBV6-1 and TRBJ1-4; D is ambiguous. The CDR3 is 15 residues long. V gave up 2 bases and J gave up 0 bases, with 7 bases separating them. Germline-derived CDR1 and CDR2 are MNHNS and SASEGT. The CDR3 DNA follows: TGTGCCAGCAGTGAACCGGAGGCAACTAATGAAAAACTGTTTTTT. It is translated as CASSEPEATNEKLFF.

J is TRBJ2-7 and V is TRBV5-1; D may be TRBD1 (6 bases). Per the germline V gene, CDR1 is SGHRS and CDR2 is YFSETQ. Trimming left V 5 bases short and J 3 bases short, with 12 bases between. CDR3 length equals 13 residues. CDR3 DNA sequence: TGCGCCAGCAGAAGGGAACAGGGCTACGAGCAGTACTTC. It translates to CASRREQGYEQYF.

This clone was detected a few times. DNA for the CDR3: TGTGCCAGCAGCGTAGGCGGCGGGGGACCCCTCCACTTT. It codes for CASSVGGGGPLHF. The chain carries TRBV9 and TRBJ1-6; tentatively, D is TRBD1 (5 bases). The CDR3 sequence is 13 residues long. The V gene's germline CDR1 is SGDLS and CDR2 YYNGEE. V shed 0 bases and J shed 12 bases, with 10 bases lying between them.

The chain is built from TRBV4-1 and TRBJ1-4; the D gene is possibly TRBD1 (5 bases). This CDR3 region has 17 residues. Trimming left V 0 bases short and J 8 bases short, with 19 bases between. The germline CDR1 and CDR2 sequences are MGHRA and YSYEKL. The CDR3 bases are TGCGCCAGCAGCCAAGATCCTGGTAACAGCCGGGGGGAAAAACTGTTTTTT. It is translated as CASSQDPGNSRGEKLFF.

The rearrangement joins TRBV9 to TRBJ1-5, with 8 bases matching TRBD1. This CDR3 comprises 15 residues. The trim removed 3 bases at V and 1 base at J, leaving 3 bases unmatched. The germline gives CDR1 SGDLS, CDR2 YYNGEE. The CDR3 DNA follows: TGTGCCAGCAGCGAGGGGGACAGGAGCAATCAGCCCCAGCATTTT. Its protein is CASSEGDRSNQPQHF.